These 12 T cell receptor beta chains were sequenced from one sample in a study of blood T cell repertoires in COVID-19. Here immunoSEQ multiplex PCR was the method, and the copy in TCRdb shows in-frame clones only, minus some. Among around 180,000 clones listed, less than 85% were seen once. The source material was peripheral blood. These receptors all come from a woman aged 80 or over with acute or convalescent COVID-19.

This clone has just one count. The CDR3 nucleotides read TGTGCCAGCAGACCGGGAGACCCCTTTTCAAATGAGCAGTTCTTC. The encoded protein is CASRPGDPFSNEQFF. This chain connects TRBV27 to TRBJ2-1; TRBD2 might be the D (6 bases). This CDR3 spans 15 amino acids. The V end lost 6 bases, the J end lost 7 bases, and 19 bases lay between the germline ends. Germline V gives CDR1 MNHEY, CDR2 SMNVEV (reference sequence).

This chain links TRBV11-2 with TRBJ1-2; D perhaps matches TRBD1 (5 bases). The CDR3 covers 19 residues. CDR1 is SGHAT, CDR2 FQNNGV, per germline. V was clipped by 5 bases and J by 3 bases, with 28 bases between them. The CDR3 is CASSPVGGNLEYGDYGYTF. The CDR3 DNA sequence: TGTGCCAGCAGCCCTGTGGGGGGGAACCTCGAATACGGAGACTATGGCTACACCTTC.

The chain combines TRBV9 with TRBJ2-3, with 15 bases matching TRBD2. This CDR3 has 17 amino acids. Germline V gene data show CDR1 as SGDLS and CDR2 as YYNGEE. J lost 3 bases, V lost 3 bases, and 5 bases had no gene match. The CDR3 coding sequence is TGTGCCAGCAGCGGGGGACTAGCGGGAGGTGGAACAGATACGCAGTATTTT. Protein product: CASSGGLAGGGTDTQYF.

The CDR3 sequence: CASSEPGHNYEQYF. CDR3 bases: TGTGCCAGCAGCGAACCGGGACACAACTACGAGCAGTACTTC. The chain carries TRBV28 and TRBJ2-7; possible D gene TRBD1, 6 bases. V was shortened by 6 bases and J by 3 bases, with 15 bases between the two germline ends. The germline V gene encodes CDR1 MDHEN and CDR2 SYDVKM. This CDR3 comprises 14 residues.

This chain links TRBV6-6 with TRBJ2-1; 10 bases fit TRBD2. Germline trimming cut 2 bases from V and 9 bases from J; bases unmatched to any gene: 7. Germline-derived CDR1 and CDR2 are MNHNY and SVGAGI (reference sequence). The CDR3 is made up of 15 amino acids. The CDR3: CASSYRVAGGGEQFF. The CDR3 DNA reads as TGTGCCAGCAGTTACAGGGTAGCGGGAGGTGGTGAGCAGTTCTTC.

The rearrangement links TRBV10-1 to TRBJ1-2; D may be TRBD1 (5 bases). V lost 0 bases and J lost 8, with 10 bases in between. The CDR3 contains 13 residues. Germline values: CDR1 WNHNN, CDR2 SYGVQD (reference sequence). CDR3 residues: CASSESTQGGYTF. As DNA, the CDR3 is TGCGCCAGCAGTGAGTCGACTCAGGGCGGCTACACCTTC.

This CDR3 reads CASSQGGRTEAFF. The CDR3 bases are TGTGCCAGCTCACAAGGGGGCAGAACTGAAGCTTTCTTT. The V call is TRBV18, the J call TRBJ1-1; 7 bases match TRBD1. The V and J ends lost 4 bases and 5 bases, in that order; junction bases with no gene match: 4. The CDR3 contains 13 residues. Per the germline V gene, CDR1 is KGHSH and CDR2 is LQKENI.

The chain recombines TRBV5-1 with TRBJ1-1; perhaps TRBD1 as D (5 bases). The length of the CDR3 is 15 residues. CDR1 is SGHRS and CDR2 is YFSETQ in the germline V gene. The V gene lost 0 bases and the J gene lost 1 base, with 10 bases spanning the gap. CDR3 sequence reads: CASSLDGHQNTEAFF. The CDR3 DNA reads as TGCGCCAGCAGCTTGGACGGACATCAGAACACTGAAGCTTTCTTT.

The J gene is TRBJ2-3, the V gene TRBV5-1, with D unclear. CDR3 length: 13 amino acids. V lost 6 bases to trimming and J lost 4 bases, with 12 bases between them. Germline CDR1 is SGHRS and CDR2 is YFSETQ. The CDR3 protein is CASNPEYADTQYF. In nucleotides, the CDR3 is TGCGCCAGCAACCCGGAGTACGCAGATACGCAGTATTTT. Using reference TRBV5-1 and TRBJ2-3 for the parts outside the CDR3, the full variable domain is KAGVTQTPRYLIKTRGQQVTLSCSPISGHRSVSWYQQTPGQGLQFLFEYFSETQRNKGNFPGRFSGRQFSNSRSEMNVSTLELGDSALYLCASNPEYADTQYFGPGTRLTVL.

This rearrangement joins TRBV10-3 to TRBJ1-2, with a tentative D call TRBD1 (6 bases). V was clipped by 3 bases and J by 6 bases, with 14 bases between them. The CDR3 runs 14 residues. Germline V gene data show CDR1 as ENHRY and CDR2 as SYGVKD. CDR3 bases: TGTGCCATCAGTGACCAGGGGCAGGGTGATGGCTACACCTTC. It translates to CAISDQGQGDGYTF.

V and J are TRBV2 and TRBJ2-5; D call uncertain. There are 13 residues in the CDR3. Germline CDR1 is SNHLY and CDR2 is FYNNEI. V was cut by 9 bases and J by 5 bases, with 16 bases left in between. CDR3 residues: CARTRNPRETQYF. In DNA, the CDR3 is TGTGCCAGAACGCGAAATCCCAGGGAGACCCAGTACTTC.

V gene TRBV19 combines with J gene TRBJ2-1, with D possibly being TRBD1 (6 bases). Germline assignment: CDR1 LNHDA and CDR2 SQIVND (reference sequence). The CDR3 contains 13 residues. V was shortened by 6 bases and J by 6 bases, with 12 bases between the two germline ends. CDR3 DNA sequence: TGTGCCAGTAGGGACAGCCAGGGCAATGAGCAGTTCTTC. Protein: CASRDSQGNEQFF.